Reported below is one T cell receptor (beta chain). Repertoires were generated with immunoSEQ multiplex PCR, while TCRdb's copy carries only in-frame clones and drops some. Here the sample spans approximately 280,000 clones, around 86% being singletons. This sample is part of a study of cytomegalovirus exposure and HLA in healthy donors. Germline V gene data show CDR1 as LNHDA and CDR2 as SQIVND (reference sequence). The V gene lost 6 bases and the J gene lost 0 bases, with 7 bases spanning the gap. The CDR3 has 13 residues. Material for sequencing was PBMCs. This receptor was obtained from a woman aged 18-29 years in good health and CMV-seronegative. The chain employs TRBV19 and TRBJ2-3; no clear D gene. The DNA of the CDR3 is TGTGCCAGTAGCTACGTAAGCACAGATACGCAGTATTTT. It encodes CASSYVSTDTQYF.